The T cell receptor (beta chain) under discussion was sequenced for a study of cytomegalovirus exposure and HLA in healthy donors. Study results and caveats: In a later analysis, donors in an Asian-associated ancestry cluster reportedly had fewer N-insertions in productive TCRs than the cohort mean.

This clone was detected once. Its antigen remains unknown. J gave up 2 bases and V 7 bases, and 3 bases lay outside the gene matches. The germline CDR1 and CDR2 sequences are LNHDA and SQIVND (reference sequence). CDR3 length: 13 residues. Use of 60 Vbeta and 13 Jbeta primers characterized the PCR. Assay used: immunoSEQ multiplex PCR; TCRdb lists only in-frame clones, some missing. Among about 110,000 clones listed, over 70% were seen once. The specimen was PBMCs. This chain uses TRBV19 with TRBJ2-7, with TRBD2 identical over 9 bases. The sequence was collected from a male donor in good health and CMV-seronegative. The CDR3 sequence: CASTKRGAYEQYF. The CDR3 region has the DNA TGTGCCAGTACAAAGCGGGGGGCCTACGAGCAGTACTTC.